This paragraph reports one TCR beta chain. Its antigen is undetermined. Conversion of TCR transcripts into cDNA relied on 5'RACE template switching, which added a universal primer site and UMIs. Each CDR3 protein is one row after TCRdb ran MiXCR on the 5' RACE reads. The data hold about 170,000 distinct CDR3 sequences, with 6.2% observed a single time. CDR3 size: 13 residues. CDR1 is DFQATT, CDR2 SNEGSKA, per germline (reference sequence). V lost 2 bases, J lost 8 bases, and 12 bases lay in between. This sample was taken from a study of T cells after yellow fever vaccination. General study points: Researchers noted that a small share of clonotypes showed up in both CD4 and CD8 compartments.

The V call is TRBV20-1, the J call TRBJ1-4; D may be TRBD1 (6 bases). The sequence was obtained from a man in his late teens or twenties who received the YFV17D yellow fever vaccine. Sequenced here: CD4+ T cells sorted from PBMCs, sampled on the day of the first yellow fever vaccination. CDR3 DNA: TGCAGTGCTAGATGGGGGCCGCGGGAAAAACTGTTTTTT. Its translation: CSARWGPREKLFF.